This T cell receptor beta chain was captured in a study of spatial heterogeneity in lung cancer. Study overall: Detected beta-chain sequences consistently exceeded alpha-chain sequences. Findings of the study overall: Blood showed ubiquitous tumor TCRs more often at resection than at routine follow-up.

Time point: sample taken at primary tumor resection. Unsorted tumor, nontumor lung tissue or cryopreserved PBMC supplied the whole RNA. Every individual TCR cDNA molecule carried its own unique molecular identifier, which allowed correction of PCR and sequencing errors. TCRdb analysed the 5' RACE reads with MiXCR anew, one entry per CDR3 protein. The data show about 92,000 distinct CDR3 sequences, approximately 12% seen once. Trimming removed 1 base at V and 4 bases at J, with 20 bases between. The germline V gene has CDR1 SGHRS and CDR2 YFSETQ. The CDR3 extends over 17 amino acids. This clonotype was picked up a small number of times. The antigen remains unidentified.

Here the sequenced sample was PBMCs, taken at surgery. The receptor was isolated from a male donor with early-stage non-small cell lung cancer. The chain uses TRBV5-1 and TRBJ1-2; possibly TRBD1 for D (5 bases). Here the CDR3 reads CASSLQGDHGVGYGYTF. CDR3 in DNA: TGCGCCAGCAGCTTGCAAGGGGATCACGGGGTTGGCTATGGCTACACCTTC.